Here is one T cell receptor beta chain with its context. Assay used: immunoSEQ multiplex PCR; TCRdb lists only in-frame clones, some missing. The table lists about 130,000 clones, roughly four fifths of them singletons. This sample was included in a study of blood T cell repertoires in COVID-19. This CDR3 region has 15 residues. CDR1 is SEHNR and CDR2 is FQNEAQ in the germline V gene (reference sequence). V lost 5 bases to trimming and J lost 2 bases, with 16 bases between them. This receptor was obtained from a man aged 25-45 years with COVID-19, enrolled during active disease. The sequenced sample consisted of peripheral blood. The V and J genes are TRBV7-9 and TRBJ2-7; D call uncertain. The CDR3 loop reads CASSTPERGAYEQYF. CDR3 bases: TGTGCCAGCAGCACCCCTGAGAGAGGTGCCTACGAGCAGTACTTC.